The subject of this entry is one TCR beta chain. Individuals aged roughly 18 to 95 years were recruited from roughly 22 US areas. The data were obtained in a study of blood T cell repertoires in COVID-19. Across the study: From T cells, B-cell-depleted T cells, or PBMCs came the material, which was cDNA or gDNA.

Some clones are missing from TCRdb's copy, which holds only in-frame ones; the method was immunoSEQ multiplex PCR. The table has some 250,000 clones, 80% to 90% seen once. The CDR3 contains 14 residues. CDR1 is SGHTA and CDR2 is FQGNSA in the germline V gene. Trimming cost V 3 bases and J 2 bases; bases outside gene matches: 4. Sequencing input: PBMCs or T cells enriched from blood (not recorded which). The origin of this receptor is a woman aged 45-65 years who had recovered from COVID-19. The chain uses TRBV7-2 and TRBJ2-7; 7 positions agree with TRBD2. CDR3 nucleotide sequence: TGTGCCAGCAGCTTCCGGACTAGTGCCTACGAGCAGTACTTC. It is translated as CASSFRTSAYEQYF.